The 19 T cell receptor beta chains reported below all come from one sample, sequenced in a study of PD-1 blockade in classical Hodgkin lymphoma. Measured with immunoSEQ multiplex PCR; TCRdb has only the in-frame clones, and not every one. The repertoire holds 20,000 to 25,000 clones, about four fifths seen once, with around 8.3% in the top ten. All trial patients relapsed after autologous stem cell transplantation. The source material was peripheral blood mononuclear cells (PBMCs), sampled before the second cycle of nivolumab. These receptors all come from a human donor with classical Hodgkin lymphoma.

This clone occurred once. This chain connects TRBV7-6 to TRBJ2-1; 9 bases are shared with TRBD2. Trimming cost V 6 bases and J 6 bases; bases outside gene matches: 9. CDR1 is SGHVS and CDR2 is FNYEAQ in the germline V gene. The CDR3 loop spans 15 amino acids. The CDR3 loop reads CASSHRRGGLNEQFF. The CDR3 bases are TGTGCCAGCAGTCATCGGCGGGGGGGACTCAATGAGCAGTTCTTC. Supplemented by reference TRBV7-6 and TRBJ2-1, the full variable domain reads GAGVSQSPRYKVTKRGQDVALRCDPISGHVSLYWYRQALGQGPEFLTYFNYEAQQDKSGLPNDRFSAERPEGSISTLTIQRTEQRDSAMYRCASSHRRGGLNEQFFGPGTRLTVL.

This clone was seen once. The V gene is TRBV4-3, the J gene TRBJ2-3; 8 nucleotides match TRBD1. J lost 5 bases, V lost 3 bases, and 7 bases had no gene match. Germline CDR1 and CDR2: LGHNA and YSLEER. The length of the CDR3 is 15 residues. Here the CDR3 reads CASSHLDRAEDTQYF. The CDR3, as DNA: TGCGCCAGCAGCCACCTGGACAGGGCAGAAGATACGCAGTATTTT.

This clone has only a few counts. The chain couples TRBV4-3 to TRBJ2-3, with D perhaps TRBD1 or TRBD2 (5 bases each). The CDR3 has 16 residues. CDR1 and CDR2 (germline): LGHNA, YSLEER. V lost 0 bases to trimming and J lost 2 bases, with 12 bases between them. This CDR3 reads CASSQDPGANTDTQYF. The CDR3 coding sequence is TGCGCCAGCAGCCAAGACCCCGGGGCCAACACAGATACGCAGTATTTT.

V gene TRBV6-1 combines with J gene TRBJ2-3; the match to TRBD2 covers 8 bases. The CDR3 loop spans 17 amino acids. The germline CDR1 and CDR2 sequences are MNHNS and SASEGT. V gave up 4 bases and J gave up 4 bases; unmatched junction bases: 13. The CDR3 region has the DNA TGTGCCAGCAGTGTTCACTCGGGAGGGGAGGGCGCAGATACGCAGTATTTT. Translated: CASSVHSGGEGADTQYF.

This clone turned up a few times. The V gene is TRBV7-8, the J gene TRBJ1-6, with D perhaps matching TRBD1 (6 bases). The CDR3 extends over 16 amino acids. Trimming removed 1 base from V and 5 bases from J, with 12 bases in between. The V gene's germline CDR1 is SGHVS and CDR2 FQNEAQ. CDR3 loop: CASSLGPGADNSPLHF. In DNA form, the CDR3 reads TGTGCCAGCAGCTTAGGGCCAGGGGCGGATAATTCACCCCTCCACTTT.

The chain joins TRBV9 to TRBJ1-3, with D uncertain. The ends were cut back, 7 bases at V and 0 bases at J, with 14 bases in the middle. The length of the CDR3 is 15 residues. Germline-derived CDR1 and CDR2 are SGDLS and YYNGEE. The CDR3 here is CASPQEVHSGNTIYF. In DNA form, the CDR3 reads TGTGCCAGCCCTCAAGAGGTCCACTCTGGAAACACCATATATTTT.

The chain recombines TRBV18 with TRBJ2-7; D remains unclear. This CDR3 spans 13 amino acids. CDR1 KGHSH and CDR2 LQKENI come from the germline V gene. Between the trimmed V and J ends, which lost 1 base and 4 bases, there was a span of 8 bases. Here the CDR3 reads CASSPQIWYEQYF. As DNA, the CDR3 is TGTGCCAGCTCACCACAAATTTGGTACGAGCAGTACTTC.

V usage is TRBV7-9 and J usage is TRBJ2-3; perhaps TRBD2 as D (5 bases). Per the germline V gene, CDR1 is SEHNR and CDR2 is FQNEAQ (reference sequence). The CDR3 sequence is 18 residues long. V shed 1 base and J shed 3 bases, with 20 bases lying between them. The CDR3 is CASSLGSGRRGKTDTQYF. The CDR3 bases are TGTGCCAGCAGCTTAGGTTCCGGGCGAAGAGGGAAGACAGATACGCAGTATTTT.

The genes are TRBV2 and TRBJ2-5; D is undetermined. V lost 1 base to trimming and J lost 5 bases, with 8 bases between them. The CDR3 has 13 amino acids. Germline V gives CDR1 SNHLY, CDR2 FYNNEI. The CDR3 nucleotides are TGTGCCAGCAGTGAAGACCTGGGGGAGACCCAGTACTTC. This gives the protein CASSEDLGETQYF.

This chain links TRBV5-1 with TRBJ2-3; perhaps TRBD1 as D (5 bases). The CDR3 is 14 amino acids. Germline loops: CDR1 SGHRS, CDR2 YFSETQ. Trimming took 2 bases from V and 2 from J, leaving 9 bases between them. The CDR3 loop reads CASSFGASTDTQYF. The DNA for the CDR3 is TGCGCCAGCAGCTTTGGGGCCTCCACAGATACGCAGTATTTT.

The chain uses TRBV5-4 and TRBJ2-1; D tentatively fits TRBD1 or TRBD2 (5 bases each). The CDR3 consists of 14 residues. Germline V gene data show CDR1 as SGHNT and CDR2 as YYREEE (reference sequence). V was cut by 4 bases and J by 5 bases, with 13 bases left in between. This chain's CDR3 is CASSLDSGHNEQFF. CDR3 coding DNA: TGTGCCAGCAGCCTTGACAGCGGCCACAATGAGCAGTTCTTC.

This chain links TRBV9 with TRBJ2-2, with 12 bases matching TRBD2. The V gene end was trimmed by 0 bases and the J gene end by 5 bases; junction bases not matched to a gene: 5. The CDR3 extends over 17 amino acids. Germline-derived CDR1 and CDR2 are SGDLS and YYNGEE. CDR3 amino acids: CASSVASGGVGTGELFF. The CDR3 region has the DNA TGTGCCAGCAGCGTAGCTAGCGGGGGGGTTGGGACCGGGGAGCTGTTTTTT.

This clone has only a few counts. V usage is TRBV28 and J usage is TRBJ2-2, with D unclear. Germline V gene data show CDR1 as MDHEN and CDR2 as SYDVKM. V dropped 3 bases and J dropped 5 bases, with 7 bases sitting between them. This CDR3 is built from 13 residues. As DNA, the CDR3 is TGTGCCAGCAGTTTCTGGAAGACCGGGGAGCTGTTTTTT. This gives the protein CASSFWKTGELFF.

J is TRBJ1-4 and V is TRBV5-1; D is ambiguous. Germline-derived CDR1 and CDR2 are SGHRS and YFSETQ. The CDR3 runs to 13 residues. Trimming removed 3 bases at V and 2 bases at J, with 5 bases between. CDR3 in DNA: TGCGCCAGCAGCTCCCGGACTAATGAAAAACTGTTTTTT. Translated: CASSSRTNEKLFF.

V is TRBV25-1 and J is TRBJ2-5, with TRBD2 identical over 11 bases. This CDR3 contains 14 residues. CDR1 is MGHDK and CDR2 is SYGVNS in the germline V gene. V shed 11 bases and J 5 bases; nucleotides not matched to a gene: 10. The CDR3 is CAGDRLAGLETQYF. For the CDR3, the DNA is TGTGCCGGGGATAGACTAGCGGGGCTGGAGACCCAGTACTTC.

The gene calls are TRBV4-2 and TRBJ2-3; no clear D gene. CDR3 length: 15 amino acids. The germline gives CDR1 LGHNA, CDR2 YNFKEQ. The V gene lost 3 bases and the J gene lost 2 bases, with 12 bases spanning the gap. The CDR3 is CASSQTEISTDTQYF. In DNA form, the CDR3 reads TGTGCCAGCAGCCAGACCGAGATCTCCACAGATACGCAGTATTTT.

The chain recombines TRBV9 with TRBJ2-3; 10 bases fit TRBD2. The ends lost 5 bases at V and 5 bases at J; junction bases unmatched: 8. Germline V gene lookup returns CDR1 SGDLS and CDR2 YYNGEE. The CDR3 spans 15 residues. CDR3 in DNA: TGTGCCAGCAGTGTCAGCGGGGGGGCCGTAGATACGCAGTATTTT. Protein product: CASSVSGGAVDTQYF.

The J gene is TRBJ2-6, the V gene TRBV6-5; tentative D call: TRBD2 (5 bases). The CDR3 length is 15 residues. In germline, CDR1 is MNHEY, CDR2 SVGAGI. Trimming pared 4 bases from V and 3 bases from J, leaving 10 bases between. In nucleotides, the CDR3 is TGTGCCAGCAGTTCGCAGGCGGGTGGGGCCAACGTCCTGACTTTC. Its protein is CASSSQAGGANVLTF.

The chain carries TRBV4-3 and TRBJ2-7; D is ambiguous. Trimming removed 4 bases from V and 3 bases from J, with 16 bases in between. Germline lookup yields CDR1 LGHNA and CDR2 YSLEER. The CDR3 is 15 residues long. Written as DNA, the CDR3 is TGCGCCAGCAGCCTTACCGGGTCCCAACACTACGAGCAGTACTTC. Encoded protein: CASSLTGSQHYEQYF.